This T cell receptor (beta chain) emerged from a study of control samples from healthy donors and cancer patients. V lost 7 bases, J lost 7 bases, and 15 bases lay in between. The CDR3 spans 12 residues. Germline V gene data show CDR1 as GTSNPN and CDR2 as SVGIG (reference sequence). Generated by immunoSEQ multiplex PCR, the TCRdb table keeps only in-frame clones and is missing some. Among over 100,000 clones listed, around 89% were seen once. The receptor was isolated from a woman aged 50 to 60 in good health. V is TRBV30 and J is TRBJ2-3; D is unclear. Sequenced material: blood. CDR3 in DNA: TGTGCCTCGGGCTTGAGTCCCAATACGCAGTATTTT. It encodes CASGLSPNTQYF.